The clone carrying this TCR beta chain was seen a few times. These data originate in a study of patients and donors after allogeneic stem cell transplantation. TCRdb used MiXCR to reprocess the RT-PCR reads, holding one entry per CDR3 protein. The data contain roughly 200,000 distinct CDR3 sequences, over 30% of them singletons. The V gene lost 4 bases and the J gene lost 4 bases, with 11 bases spanning the gap. The CDR3 loop spans 14 amino acids. Germline lookup yields CDR1 LNHDA and CDR2 SQIVND (reference sequence). The sequenced sample consisted of blood, either unsorted or a sorted T cell fraction (not recorded which). This TCR was sampled from a human donor who was either an allogeneic HSCT recipient or a stem cell or donor lymphocyte infusion donor (not recorded which). It is not recorded whose cells these are; they may come from a transplant donor. The chain joins TRBV19 to TRBJ1-5; unclear D gene. CDR3 DNA sequence: TGTGCCAGTAGTACCAGGTACCATAATCAGCCCCAGCATTTT. It translates to CASSTRYHNQPQHF. The full variable domain, rest sourced from reference TRBV19 and TRBJ1-5, is DGGITQSPKYLFRKEGQNVTLSCEQNLNHDAMYWYRQDPGQGLRLIYYSQIVNDFQKGDIAEGYSVSREKKESFPLTVTSAQKNPTAFYLCASSTRYHNQPQHFGDGTRLSIL.